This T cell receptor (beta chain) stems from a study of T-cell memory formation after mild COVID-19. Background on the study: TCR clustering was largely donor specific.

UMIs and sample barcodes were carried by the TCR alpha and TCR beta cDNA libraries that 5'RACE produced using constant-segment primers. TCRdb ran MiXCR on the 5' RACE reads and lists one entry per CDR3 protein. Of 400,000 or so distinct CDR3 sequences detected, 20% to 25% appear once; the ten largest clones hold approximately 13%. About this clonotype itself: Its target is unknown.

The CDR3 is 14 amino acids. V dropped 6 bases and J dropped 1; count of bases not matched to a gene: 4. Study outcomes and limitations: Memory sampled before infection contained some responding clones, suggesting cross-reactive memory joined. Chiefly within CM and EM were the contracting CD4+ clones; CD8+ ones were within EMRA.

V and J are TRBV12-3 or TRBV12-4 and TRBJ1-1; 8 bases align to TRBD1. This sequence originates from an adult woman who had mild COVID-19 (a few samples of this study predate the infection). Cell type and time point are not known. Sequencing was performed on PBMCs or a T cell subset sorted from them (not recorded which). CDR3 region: CASRGQESNTEAFF. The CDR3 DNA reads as TGTGCCAGCAGGGGACAGGAATCGAACACTGAAGCTTTCTTT.